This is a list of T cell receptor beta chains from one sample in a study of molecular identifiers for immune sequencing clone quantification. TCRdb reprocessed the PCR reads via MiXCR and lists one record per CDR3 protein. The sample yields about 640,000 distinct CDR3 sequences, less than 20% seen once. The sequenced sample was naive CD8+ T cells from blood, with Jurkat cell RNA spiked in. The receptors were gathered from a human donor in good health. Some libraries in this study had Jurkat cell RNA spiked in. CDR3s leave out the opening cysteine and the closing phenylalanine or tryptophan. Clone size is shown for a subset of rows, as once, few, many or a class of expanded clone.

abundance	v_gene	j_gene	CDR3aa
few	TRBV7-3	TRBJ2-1	ASSPLQGVGEQF
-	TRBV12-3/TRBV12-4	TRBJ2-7	ASSVTVPYEQY
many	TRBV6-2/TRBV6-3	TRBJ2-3	ASTRLTTSGWTDTQY
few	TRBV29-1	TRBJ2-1	SVFPGPLGNEQF
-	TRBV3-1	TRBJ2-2	ASSQERAGTGELF
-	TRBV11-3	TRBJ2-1	ASSLSGSSGGEQF
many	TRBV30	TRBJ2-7	AWSAGQGVHEQY
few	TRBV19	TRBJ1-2	AYLLDKGHGYT
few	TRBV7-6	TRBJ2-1	ASSQRGLTTNNEQF
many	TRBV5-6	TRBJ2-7	ASSPGMTSGAEEQY
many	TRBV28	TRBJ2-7	ASSPPRDTSSYEQY
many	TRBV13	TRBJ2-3	ASSSGTGLTDTQY
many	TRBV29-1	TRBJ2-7	SVVPVGNEQY
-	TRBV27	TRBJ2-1	ASSPVVGQGVYEQF
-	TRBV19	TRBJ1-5	ASSIQMGRDNNQPQH
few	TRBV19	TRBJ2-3	ASSSFGIVADTQY
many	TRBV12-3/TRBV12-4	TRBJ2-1	ANGLAGYNEQF
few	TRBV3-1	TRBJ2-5	ASSQDMDWTGETQY
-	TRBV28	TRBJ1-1	ASSLRRGPEAF
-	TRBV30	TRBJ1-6	AWSGTGQFHNSPLH
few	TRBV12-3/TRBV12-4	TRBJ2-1	ASSSGAPGLGGMEQF
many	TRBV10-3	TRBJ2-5	AISSPDTGVPQY
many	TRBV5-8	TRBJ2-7	AAKDRGPHEQY
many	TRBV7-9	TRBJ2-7	ASSSVQGVPYEQY
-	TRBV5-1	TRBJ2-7	ASSLAPEYYEQY
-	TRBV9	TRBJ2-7	ASSVGGVEDGQY
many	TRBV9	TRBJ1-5	ASSPADNQPQH
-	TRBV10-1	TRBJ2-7	ASSPEGDYEQY
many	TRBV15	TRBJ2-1	ATSRLDSYNEQF
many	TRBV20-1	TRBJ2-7	SARTSGDYEQY
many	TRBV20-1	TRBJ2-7	SARDWSGKSGGLSYEQY
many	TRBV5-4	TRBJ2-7	ASSLANGLSSYEQY
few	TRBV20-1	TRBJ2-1	SAREFSGTDNEQF
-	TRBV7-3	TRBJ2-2	ASSLREGRLSGELF
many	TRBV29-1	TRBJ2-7	SVERGLSEQY
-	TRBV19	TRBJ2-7	VNYEQY
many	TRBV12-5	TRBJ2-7	ASGLVALQPSSSYEQY
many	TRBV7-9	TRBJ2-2	ASSLAGNTGELF
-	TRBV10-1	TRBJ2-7	ASSERTGLREQY
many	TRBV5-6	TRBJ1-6	ASSAGGTGPGSPLH
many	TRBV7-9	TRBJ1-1	ASSLGQSDSEAF
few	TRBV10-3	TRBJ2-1	AISISGVYNEQF
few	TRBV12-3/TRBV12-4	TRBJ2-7	ASSFVNYEQY
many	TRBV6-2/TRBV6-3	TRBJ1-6	ASSYTGSSYNSPLH
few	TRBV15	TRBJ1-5	ATSRQGATSNQPQH
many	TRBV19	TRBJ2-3	ASSPRTLESSDTQY
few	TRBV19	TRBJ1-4	ASAPIGGSELF
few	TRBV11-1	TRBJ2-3	ASSLVGGVADTQY
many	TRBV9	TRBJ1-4	ASSVGLGEKLF